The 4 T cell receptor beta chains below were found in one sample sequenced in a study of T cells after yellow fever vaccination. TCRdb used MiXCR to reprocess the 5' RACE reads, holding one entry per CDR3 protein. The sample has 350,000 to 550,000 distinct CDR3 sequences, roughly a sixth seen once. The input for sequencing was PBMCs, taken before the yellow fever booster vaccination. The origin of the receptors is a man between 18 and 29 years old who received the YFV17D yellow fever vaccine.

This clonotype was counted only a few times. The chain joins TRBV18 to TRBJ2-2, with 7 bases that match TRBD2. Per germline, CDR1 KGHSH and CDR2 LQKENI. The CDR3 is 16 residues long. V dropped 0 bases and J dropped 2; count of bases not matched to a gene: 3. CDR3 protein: CASSPPSSGNTGELFF. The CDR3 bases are TGTGCCAGCTCACCACCGTCTAGCGGTAACACCGGGGAGCTGTTTTTT.

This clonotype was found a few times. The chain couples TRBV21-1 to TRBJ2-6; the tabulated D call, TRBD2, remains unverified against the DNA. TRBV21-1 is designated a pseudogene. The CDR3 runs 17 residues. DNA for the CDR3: TGTGCCAGCAGCACCTCCGAAACGTTCTCTGGGGCCAACGTCCTGACTTTC. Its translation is CASSTSETFSGANVLTF.

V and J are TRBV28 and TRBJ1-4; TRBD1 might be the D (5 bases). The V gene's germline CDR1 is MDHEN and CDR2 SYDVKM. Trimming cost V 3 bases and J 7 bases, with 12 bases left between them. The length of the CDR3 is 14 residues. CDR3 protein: CASSLPGGGEKLFF. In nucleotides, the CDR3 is TGTGCCAGCAGTTTGCCGGGGGGTGGTGAAAAACTGTTTTTT.

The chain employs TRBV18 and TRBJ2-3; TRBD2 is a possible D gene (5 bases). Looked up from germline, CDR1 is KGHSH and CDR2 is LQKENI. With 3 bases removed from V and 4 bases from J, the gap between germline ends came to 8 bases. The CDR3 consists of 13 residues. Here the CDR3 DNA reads TGTGCCAGCTCACCGGACGGGGCAGATACGCAGTATTTT. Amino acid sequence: CASSPDGADTQYF. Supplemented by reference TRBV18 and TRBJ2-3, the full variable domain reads NAGVMQNPRHLVRRRGQEARLRCSPMKGHSHVYWYRQLPEEGLKFMVYLQKENIIDESGMPKERFSAEFPKEGPSILRIQQVVRGDSAAYFCASSPDGADTQYFGPGTRLTVL.